The text below deals with one T cell receptor beta chain. This record comes from a study of blood T cell repertoires in COVID-19. In the study overall: From T cells, B-cell-depleted T cells, or PBMCs came the material, which was cDNA or gDNA.

Assay used: immunoSEQ multiplex PCR; TCRdb lists only in-frame clones, some missing. The data show some 370,000 clones, roughly four fifths seen once. In terms of age and location, participants ranged from roughly 18 to 95 years and lived in about two dozen US areas. In assigning cohorts, the study relied on participant-reported clinical history. Among Cohort 3 donors, those recovered had two negative PCRs, clearance, or symptom resolution. Germline CDR1 reads SEHNR; CDR2 reads FQNEAQ (reference sequence). CDR3 length equals 14 residues. The V gene end was trimmed by 6 bases and the J gene end by 2 bases; junction bases not matched to a gene: 2.

Sequenced material: PBMCs or T cells enriched from blood (not recorded which). The source is a woman aged 45 to 65 who had recovered from COVID-19. The chain links TRBV7-9 to TRBJ2-2; 8 bases agree with TRBD2. This CDR3 reads CASRAGVNTGELFF. The CDR3 bases are TGTGCCAGCAGAGCGGGAGTTAACACCGGGGAGCTGTTTTTT.